One TCR beta chain is described in this entry. Germline-derived CDR1 and CDR2 are MNHNS and SASEGT. This CDR3 has 14 amino acids. V lost 8 bases and J 0 bases, leaving 13 bases between the germline ends. The sample comes from a study of shared clonotypes between healthy human individuals. Naivety among CD8 cells was defined by CD45RO negativity and positive CCR7 selection, thereby excluding terminally differentiated effector memory CD45RA+ cells. Clones were read by immunoSEQ multiplex PCR, and TCRdb kept only the in-frame ones, dropping some. The data show about 2 million clones, about 95% seen once.

This chain joins TRBV6-1 and TRBJ2-5; D is perhaps TRBD1 or TRBD2 (6 bases each). The sample taken for sequencing was naive CD8+ T cells sorted from blood. The TCR comes from a man aged 18 to 29 in good health. In DNA, the CDR3 is TGTGCCAGCGGGGGGCCGGCGTACCAAGAGACCCAGTACTTC. Translation: CASGGPAYQETQYF.